This is a list of T cell receptor beta chains from one sample in a study of T cells in Graves' hyperthyroidism and ophthalmopathy. In TCRdb, the multiplex PCR reads were re-called with MiXCR into one record per CDR3 protein. The top ten clones hold around 33% of a sample with about 320,000 distinct CDR3 sequences, roughly 15% of them seen once. The sample consisted of blood. Receptor source: a man aged 25 to 40 with Graves' hyperthyroidism. Both conserved end residues are part of each CDR3. The order of the fields is clone size, V gene, J gene, D gene, CDR3 protein, CDR3 DNA. A D gene is named only where the DNA matches it firmly. A row's size may be missing; if present it is once, few, many or a size class.

NA	TRBV5-5	TRBJ1-1	NA	CASSLSGAKNTEAFF	TGTGCCAGCAGCCTATCCGGGGCGAAGAACACTGAAGCTTTCTTT
few	TRBV5-1	TRBJ2-3	NA	CASSYDGQPGTDTQYF	TGCGCCAGCAGCTACGACGGTCAACCGGGCACAGATACGCAGTATTTT
NA	TRBV6-2/TRBV6-3	TRBJ2-3	NA	CASNTSTDAQYF	TGTGCCAGCAACACTAGCACAGATGCGCAGTATTTT
many	TRBV7-2	TRBJ2-1	NA	CASSLGRDLTYNEQFF	TGTGCCAGCAGCTTAGGGCGGGACTTGACCTACAATGAGCAGTTCTTC
many	TRBV6-1	TRBJ1-1	NA	CASNRPKGYLNTEAFF	TGTGCCAGCAATCGACCCAAGGGGTACTTGAACACTGAAGCTTTCTTT
many	TRBV24-1	TRBJ1-1	NA	CATSGGYTEAFF	TGTGCCACCAGCGGCGGGTACACTGAAGCTTTCTTT
many	TRBV11-2	TRBJ2-7	NA	CASSLVARYEQYF	TGTGCCAGCAGCTTAGTTGCCCGCTACGAGCAGTACTTC
NA	TRBV20-1	TRBJ2-3	NA	CSAKPSPLKDTQYF	TGCAGTGCTAAGCCGTCCCCCCTGAAGGATACGCAGTATTTT
NA	TRBV20-1	TRBJ2-5	NA	CSARGTQETQYF	TGCAGTGCTAGGGGAACCCAAGAGACCCAGTACTTC
many	TRBV5-6	TRBJ1-1	NA	CASSLSGAVEAFF	TGTGCCAGCAGCTTGTCAGGGGCGGTAGAAGCTTTCTTT
many	TRBV30	TRBJ2-7	TRBD1	CAWSTGTGSYEQYF	TGTGCCTGGAGCACCGGGACAGGGTCCTACGAGCAGTACTTC
many	TRBV24-1	TRBJ2-5	TRBD2	CATSDPGLAGGPFEETQYF	TGTGCCACCAGTGACCCAGGACTAGCGGGAGGGCCCTTCGAAGAGACCCAGTACTTC
NA	TRBV7-9	TRBJ2-3	TRBD2	CASSLLGLAVDTQYF	TGTGCCAGCAGCTTATTAGGACTAGCAGTGGATACGCAGTATTTT
many	TRBV5-1	TRBJ1-1	NA	CASSLAPDSTEAFF	TGCGCCAGCAGCTTGGCCCCAGATTCCACTGAAGCTTTCTTT
NA	TRBV7-9	TRBJ2-7	TRBD1	CASSGDRGLYEQYF	TGTGCCAGCAGCGGGGACAGGGGGCTCTACGAGCAGTACTTC
many	TRBV11-3	TRBJ2-3	NA	CASSPRPGAQYF	TGTGCCAGCAGCCCGAGGCCCGGGGCGCAGTATTTT
many	TRBV3-1	TRBJ1-1	TRBD1	CASRGTGTEAFF	TGTGCCAGCAGGGGGACAGGCACTGAAGCTTTCTTT
many	TRBV2	TRBJ2-6	NA	CASSPGTGANVLTF	TGTGCCAGCAGCCCGGGAACCGGGGCCAACGTCCTGACTTTC
many	TRBV2	TRBJ1-6	NA	CASRVGRSSPLHF	TGTGCCAGCAGGGTTGGACGAAGTTCACCCCTCCACTTT
many	TRBV20-1	TRBJ2-7	NA	CSAGKGFEQYF	TGCAGTGCTGGGAAGGGTTTCGAGCAGTACTTC
many	TRBV28	TRBJ2-3	TRBD2	CASSLMTSGSYEADTQYF	TGTGCCAGCAGTTTAATGACTAGCGGGAGTTATGAAGCAGATACGCAGTATTTT
few	TRBV4-1	TRBJ2-4	TRBD2	CASSPLLRGSTKNIQYF	TGCGCCAGCAGCCCACTCCTCCGCGGGAGCACTAAAAACATTCAGTACTTC
many	TRBV7-2	TRBJ2-7	TRBD2	CASSLVTSGTSYEQYF	TGTGCCAGCAGCTTAGTGACTAGCGGGACGTCCTACGAGCAGTACTTC
NA	TRBV6-5	TRBJ2-3	NA	CASSYSPYPTDTQYF	TGTGCCAGCAGTTACTCCCCCTACCCCACAGATACGCAGTATTTT
many	TRBV18	TRBJ2-2	TRBD2	CASSPSLAGGGTGELFF	TGTGCCAGCTCACCTTCACTAGCGGGAGGCGGCACCGGGGAGCTGTTTTTT
once	TRBV10-2	TRBJ2-6	NA	CASRASSGANVPTF	TGCGCCAGCAGGGCCAGCTCTGGGGCCAACGTCCCGACTTTC
NA	TRBV30	TRBJ2-5	TRBD2	CAWGGLAGLQETQYF	TGTGCCTGGGGAGGACTAGCGGGATTGCAAGAGACCCAGTACTTC